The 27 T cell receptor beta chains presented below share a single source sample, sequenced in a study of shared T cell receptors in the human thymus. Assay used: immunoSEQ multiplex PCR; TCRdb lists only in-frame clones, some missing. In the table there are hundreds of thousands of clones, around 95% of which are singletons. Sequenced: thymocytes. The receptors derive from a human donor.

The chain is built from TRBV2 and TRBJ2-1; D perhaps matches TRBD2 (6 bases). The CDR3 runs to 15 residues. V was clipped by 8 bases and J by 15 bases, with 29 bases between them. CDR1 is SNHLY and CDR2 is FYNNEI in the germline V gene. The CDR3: CASRYGGEKAGHWFF. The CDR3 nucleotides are TGTGCCAGCCGCTATGGAGGTGAAAAAGCGGGTCATTGGTTCTTC.

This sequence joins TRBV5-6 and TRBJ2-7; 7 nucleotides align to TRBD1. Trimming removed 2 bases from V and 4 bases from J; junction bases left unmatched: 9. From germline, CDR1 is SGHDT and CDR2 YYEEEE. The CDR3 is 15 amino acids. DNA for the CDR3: TGTGCCAGCAGCTTTACCGTCAGGGGGTTATACGAGCAGTACTTC. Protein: CASSFTVRGLYEQYF.

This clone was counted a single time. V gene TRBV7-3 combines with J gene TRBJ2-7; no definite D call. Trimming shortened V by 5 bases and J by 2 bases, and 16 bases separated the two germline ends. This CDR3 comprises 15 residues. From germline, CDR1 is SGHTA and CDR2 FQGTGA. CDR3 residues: CASSPWPTKTYEQYF. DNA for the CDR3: TGTGCCAGCAGCCCTTGGCCCACGAAGACCTACGAGCAGTACTTC.

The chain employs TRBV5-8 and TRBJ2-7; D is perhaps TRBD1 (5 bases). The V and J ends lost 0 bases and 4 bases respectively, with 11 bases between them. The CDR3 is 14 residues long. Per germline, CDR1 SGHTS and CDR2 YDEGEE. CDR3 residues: CASSLGQQVYEQYF. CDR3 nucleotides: TGTGCCAGCAGCTTGGGACAGCAAGTTTACGAGCAGTACTTC.

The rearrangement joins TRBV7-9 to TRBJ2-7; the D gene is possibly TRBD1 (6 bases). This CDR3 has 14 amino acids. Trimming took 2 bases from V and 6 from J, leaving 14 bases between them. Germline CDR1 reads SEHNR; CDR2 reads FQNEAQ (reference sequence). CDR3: CASSLLQGETEQYF. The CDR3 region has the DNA TGTGCCAGCAGCTTATTACAGGGTGAGACCGAGCAGTACTTC.

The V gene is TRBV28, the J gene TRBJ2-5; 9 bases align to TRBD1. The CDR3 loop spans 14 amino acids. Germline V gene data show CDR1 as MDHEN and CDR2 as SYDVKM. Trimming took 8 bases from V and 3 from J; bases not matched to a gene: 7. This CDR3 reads CASDSDRGEETQYF. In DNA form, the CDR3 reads TGTGCCAGCGATAGCGACAGGGGGGAAGAGACCCAGTACTTC.

CDR3 bases: TGTGCCAGCAGCGCCAGGGGGGTTAGTTTGCGAGAGACCCAGTACTTC. Protein: CASSARGVSLRETQYF. The chain links TRBV5-8 to TRBJ2-5; TRBD1 might be the D (7 bases). Germline values: CDR1 SGHTS, CDR2 YDEGEE. The CDR3 length is 16 residues. Deletions cut 4 bases from V and 4 bases from J, with 20 bases between.

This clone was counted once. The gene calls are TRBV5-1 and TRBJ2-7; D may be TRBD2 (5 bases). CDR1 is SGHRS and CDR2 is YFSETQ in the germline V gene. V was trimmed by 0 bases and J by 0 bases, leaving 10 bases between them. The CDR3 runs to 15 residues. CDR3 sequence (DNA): TGCGCCAGCAGCTTGGGCGGGTCAATCTCCTACGAGCAGTACTTC. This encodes CASSLGGSISYEQYF.

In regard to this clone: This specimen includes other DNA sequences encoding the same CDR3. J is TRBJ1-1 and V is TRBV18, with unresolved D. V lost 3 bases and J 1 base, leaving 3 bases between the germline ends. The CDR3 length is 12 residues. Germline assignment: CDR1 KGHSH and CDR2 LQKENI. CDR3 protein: CASSPRNTEAFF. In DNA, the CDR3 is TGTGCCAGCTCACCTAGGAACACTGAAGCTTTCTTT.

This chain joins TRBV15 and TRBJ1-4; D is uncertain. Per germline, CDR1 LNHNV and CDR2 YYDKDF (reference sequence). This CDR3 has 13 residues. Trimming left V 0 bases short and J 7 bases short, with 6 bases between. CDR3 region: CATSRDRFEKLFF. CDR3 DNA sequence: TGTGCCACCAGCAGAGACAGGTTTGAAAAACTGTTTTTT.

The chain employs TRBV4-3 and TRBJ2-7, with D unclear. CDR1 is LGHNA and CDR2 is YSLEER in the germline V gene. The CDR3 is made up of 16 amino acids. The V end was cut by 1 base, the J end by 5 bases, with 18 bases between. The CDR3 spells CASSQGVKGRIHEQYF. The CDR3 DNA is TGCGCCAGCAGCCAAGGGGTGAAGGGAAGGATTCACGAGCAGTACTTC.

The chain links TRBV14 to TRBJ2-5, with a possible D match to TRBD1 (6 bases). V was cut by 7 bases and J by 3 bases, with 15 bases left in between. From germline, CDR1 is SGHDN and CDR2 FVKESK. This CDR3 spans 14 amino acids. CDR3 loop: CASMRSSGEETQYF. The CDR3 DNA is TGTGCCAGCATGAGGAGTTCAGGGGAAGAGACCCAGTACTTC.

CDR3 in amino acids: CATSRDPHRGSEQYF. CDR3 DNA: TGTGCCACCAGCAGAGATCCCCACAGGGGTTCGGAGCAGTACTTC. This chain links TRBV15 with TRBJ2-7; 7 nucleotides line up with TRBD1. The CDR3 covers 15 residues. Germline loops: CDR1 LNHNV, CDR2 YYDKDF (reference sequence). The V gene end was trimmed by 0 bases and the J gene end by 7 bases; junction bases not matched to a gene: 9.

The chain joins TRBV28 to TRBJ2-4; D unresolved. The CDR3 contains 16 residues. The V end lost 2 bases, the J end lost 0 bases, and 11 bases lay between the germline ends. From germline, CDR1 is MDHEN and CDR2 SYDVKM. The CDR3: CASSLIGRRAKNIQYF. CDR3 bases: TGTGCCAGCAGTTTAATTGGCAGGCGAGCCAAAAACATTCAGTACTTC.

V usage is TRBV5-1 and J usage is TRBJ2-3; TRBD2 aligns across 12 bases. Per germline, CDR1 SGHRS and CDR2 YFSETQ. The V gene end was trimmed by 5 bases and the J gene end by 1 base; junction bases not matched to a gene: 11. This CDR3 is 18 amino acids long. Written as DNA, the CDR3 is TGCGCCAGCAGTCCTAGCGGGAGGGCCGTGGTTGGCACAGATACGCAGTATTTT. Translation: CASSPSGRAVVGTDTQYF.

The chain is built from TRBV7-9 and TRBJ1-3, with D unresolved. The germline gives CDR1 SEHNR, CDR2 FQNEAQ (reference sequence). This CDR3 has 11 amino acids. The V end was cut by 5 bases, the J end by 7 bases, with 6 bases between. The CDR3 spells CASSEWNTIYF. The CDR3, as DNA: TGTGCCAGCAGCGAGTGGAACACCATATATTTT.

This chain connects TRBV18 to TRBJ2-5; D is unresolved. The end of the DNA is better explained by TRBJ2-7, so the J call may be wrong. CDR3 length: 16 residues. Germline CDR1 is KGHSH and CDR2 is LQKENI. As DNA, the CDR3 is TGTGCCAGCTCACCAGTTCAGGAACGGATCCTTTACGAGCAGTACTTC. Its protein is CASSPVQERILYEQYF.

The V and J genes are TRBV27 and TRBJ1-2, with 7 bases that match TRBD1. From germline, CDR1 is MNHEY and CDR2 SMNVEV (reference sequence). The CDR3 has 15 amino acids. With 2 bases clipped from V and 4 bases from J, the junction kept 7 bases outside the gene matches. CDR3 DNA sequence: TGTGCCAGCAGTTTACGGGCAGGGGGAGCCTATGGCTACACCTTC. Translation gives CASSLRAGGAYGYTF.

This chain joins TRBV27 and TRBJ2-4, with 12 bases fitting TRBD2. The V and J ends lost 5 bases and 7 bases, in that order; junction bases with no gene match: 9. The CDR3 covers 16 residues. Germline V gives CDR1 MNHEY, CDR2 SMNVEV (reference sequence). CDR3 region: CASSPPGLAGINIQYF. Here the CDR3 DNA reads TGTGCCAGCAGTCCCCCAGGACTAGCGGGAATTAACATTCAGTACTTC.

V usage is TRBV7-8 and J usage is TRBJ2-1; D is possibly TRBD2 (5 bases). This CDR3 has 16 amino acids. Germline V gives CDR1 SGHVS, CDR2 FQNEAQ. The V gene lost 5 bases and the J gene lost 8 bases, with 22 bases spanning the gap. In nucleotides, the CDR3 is TGTGCCAGCAGCCAGAGGGTCCATACCCTAGAGGATGAGCAGTTCTTC. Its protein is CASSQRVHTLEDEQFF.

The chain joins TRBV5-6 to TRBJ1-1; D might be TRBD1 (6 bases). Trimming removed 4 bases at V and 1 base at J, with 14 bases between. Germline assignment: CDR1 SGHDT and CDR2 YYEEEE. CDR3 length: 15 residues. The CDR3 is CASSHLDSKNTEAFF. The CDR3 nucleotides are TGTGCCAGCAGCCACCTGGACAGCAAGAACACTGAAGCTTTCTTT.

CDR3 in DNA: TGCGCCAGCAGCGTTCCGGGACAGCTTGCCTACGAGCAGTACTTC. Its protein is CASSVPGQLAYEQYF. The rearrangement uses TRBV5-1 and TRBJ2-7; 7 bases line up with TRBD1. Germline CDR1 reads SGHRS; CDR2 reads YFSETQ. The CDR3 is 15 amino acids. After removal of 4 bases from V and 2 bases from J, the junction contained 9 bases not matched to a gene.

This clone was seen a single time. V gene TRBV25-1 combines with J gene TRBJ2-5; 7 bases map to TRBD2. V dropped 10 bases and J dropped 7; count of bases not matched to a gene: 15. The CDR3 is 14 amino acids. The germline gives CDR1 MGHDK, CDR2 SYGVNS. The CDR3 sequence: CATAAGPKVGTQYF. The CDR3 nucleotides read TGTGCCACCGCAGCGGGACCCAAGGTGGGGACCCAGTACTTC.

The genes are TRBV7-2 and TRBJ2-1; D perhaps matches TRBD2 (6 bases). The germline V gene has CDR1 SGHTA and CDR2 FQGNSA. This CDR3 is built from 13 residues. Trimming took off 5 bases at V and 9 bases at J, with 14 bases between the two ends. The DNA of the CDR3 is TGTGCCAGCAGCCGACTTGCGGGATTTGAGCAGTTCTTC. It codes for CASSRLAGFEQFF.

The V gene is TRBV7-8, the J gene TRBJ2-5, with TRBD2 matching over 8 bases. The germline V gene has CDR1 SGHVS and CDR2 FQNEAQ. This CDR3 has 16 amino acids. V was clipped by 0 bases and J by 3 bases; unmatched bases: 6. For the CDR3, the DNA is TGTGCCAGCAGCTTAGCTCCTAGCGGGTGCAAAGAGACCCAGTACTTC. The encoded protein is CASSLAPSGCKETQYF.

The CDR3 nucleotides are TGTGCCAGCAGCAGAACAGGGCGGGGAGCCAAAAACATTCAGTACTTC. Encoded protein: CASSRTGRGAKNIQYF. J is TRBJ2-4 and V is TRBV14; D possibly uses TRBD1 or TRBD2 (6 bases each). This CDR3 spans 16 amino acids. Germline loops: CDR1 SGHDN, CDR2 FVKESK. V was clipped by 5 bases and J by 0 bases, with 14 bases between them. Full variable domain (outside the CDR3, taken from reference TRBV14 and TRBJ2-4): EAGVTQFPSHSVIEKGQTVTLRCDPISGHDNLYWYRRVMGKEIKFLLHFVKESKQDESGMPNNRFLAERTGGTYSTLKVQPAELEDSGVYFCASSRTGRGAKNIQYFGAGTRLSVL.

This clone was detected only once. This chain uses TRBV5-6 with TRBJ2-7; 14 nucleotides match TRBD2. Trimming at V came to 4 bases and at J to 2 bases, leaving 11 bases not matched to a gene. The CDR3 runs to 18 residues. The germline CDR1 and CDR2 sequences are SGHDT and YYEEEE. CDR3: CASSLIPRLAGGTYEQYF. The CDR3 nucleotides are TGTGCCAGCAGCCTAATACCCCGACTAGCGGGAGGGACCTACGAGCAGTACTTC. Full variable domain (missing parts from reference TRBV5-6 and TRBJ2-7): DAGVTQSPTHLIKTRGQQVTLRCSPKSGHDTVSWYQQALGQGPQFIFQYYEEEERQRGNFPDRFSGHQFPNYSSELNVNALLLGDSALYLCASSLIPRLAGGTYEQYFGPGTRLTVT.